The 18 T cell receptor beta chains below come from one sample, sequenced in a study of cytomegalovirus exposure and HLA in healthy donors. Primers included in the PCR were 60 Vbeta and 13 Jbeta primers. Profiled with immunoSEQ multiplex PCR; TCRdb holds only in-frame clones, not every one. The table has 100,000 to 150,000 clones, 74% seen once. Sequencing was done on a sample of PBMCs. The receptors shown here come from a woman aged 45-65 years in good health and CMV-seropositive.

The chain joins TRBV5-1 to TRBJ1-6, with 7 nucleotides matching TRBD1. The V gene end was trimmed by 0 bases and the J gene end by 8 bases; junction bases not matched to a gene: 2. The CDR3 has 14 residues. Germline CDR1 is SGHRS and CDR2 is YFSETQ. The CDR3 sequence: CASSLAGGYSPLHF. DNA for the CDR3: TGCGCCAGCAGCTTGGCAGGGGGGTATTCACCCCTCCACTTT.

DNA of the CDR3: TGTGCCAGCAGCGTTGCCCAGGGGCCAGATACGCAGTATTTT. It yields the protein CASSVAQGPDTQYF. This chain connects TRBV9 to TRBJ2-3; weak D call: TRBD1 (6 bases). The germline V gene encodes CDR1 SGDLS and CDR2 YYNGEE. V was trimmed by 2 bases and J by 4 bases, leaving 11 bases between them. This CDR3 comprises 14 residues.

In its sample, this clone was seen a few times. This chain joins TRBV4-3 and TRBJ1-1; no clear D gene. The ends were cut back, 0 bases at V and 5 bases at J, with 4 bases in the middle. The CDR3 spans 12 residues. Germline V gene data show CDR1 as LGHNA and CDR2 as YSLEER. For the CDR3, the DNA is TGCGCCAGCAGCCAAGATAGAACTGAAGCTTTCTTT. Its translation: CASSQDRTEAFF.

CDR3 protein: CASSRRERGVDNEQFF. The CDR3 DNA follows: TGTGCCAGCAGCCGAAGGGAGCGGGGGGTTGACAATGAGCAGTTCTTC. The V gene is TRBV5-6, the J gene TRBJ2-1, with 9 bases aligning to TRBD2. J gave up 5 bases and V 4 bases, and 10 bases lay outside the gene matches. In germline, CDR1 is SGHDT, CDR2 YYEEEE. This CDR3 contains 16 residues.

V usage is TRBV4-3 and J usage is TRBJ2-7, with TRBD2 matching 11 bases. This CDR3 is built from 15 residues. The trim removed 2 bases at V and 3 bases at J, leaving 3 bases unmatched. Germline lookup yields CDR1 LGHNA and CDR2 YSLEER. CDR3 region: CASSQLAGGIYEQYF. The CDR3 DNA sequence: TGCGCCAGCAGCCAACTAGCGGGGGGTATCTACGAGCAGTACTTC.

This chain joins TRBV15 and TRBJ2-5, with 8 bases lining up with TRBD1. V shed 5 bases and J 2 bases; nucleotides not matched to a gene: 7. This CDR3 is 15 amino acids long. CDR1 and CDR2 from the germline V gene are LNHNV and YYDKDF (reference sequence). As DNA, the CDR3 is TGTGCCACCAGCGCTCGGGGGACAGGACAAGAGACCCAGTACTTC. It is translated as CATSARGTGQETQYF.

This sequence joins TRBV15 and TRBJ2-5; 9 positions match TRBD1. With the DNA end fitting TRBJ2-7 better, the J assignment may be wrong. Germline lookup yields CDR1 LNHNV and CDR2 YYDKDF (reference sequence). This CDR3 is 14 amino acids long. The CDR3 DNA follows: TGTGCCACAAGCCACCGGGACAGGGTTGCCGAGCAGTACTTC. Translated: CATSHRDRVAEQYF.

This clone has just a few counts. CDR3 coding DNA: TGCGCCAGCAGCGAATTACGCGGGGTGACCCAGTACTTC. It encodes CASSELRGVTQYF. The chain links TRBV10-1 to TRBJ2-5, with D possibly matching TRBD2 (6 bases). Trimming shortened V by 6 bases and J by 7 bases, and 15 bases separated the two germline ends. The CDR3 length is 13 residues. Per germline, CDR1 WNHNN and CDR2 SYGVQD (reference sequence).

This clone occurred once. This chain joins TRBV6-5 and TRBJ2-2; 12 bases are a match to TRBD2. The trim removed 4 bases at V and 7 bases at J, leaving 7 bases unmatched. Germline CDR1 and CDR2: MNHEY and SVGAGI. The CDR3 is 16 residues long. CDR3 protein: CASSSLAGGLDGELFF. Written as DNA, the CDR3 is TGTGCCAGCAGTTCCCTAGCGGGGGGGCTCGACGGGGAGCTGTTTTTT.

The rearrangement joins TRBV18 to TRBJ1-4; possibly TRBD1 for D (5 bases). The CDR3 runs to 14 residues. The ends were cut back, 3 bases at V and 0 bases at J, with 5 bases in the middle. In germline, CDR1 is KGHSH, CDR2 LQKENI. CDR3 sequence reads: CASSPTATNEKLFF. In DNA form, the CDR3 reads TGTGCCAGCTCACCGACAGCAACTAATGAAAAACTGTTTTTT.

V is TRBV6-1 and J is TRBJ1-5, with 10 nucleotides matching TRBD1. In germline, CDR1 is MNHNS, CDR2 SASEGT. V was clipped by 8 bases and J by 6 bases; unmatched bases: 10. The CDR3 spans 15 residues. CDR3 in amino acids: CASGTGTGVGQPQHF. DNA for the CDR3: TGTGCCAGCGGAACCGGGACAGGGGTGGGTCAGCCCCAGCATTTT.

CDR3 bases: TGTGCCAGCAGGAAGAGCGGGGGGGAAGATACGCAGTATTTT. Protein sequence: CASRKSGGEDTQYF. The chain links TRBV7-2 to TRBJ2-3, with 10 nucleotides matching TRBD2. The length of the CDR3 is 14 residues. Trimming took 6 bases from V and 5 from J; bases not matched to a gene: 5. Germline-derived CDR1 and CDR2 are SGHTA and FQGNSA.

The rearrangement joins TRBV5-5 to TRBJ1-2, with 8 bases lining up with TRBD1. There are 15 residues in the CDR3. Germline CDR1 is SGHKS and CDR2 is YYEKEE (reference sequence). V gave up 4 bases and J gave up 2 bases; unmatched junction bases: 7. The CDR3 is CASSDLDRANYGYTF. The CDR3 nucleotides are TGTGCCAGCAGCGACCTGGACAGGGCAAACTATGGCTACACCTTC. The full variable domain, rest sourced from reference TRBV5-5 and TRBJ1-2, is DAGVTQSPTHLIKTRGQQVTLRCSPISGHKSVSWYQQVLGQGPQFIFQYYEKEERGRGNFPDRFSARQFPNYSSELNVNALLLGDSALYLCASSDLDRANYGYTFGSGTRLTVV.

CDR3 nucleotide sequence: TGTGCCACCGCAGGGTTAGGAAACACCATATATTTT. Translated: CATAGLGNTIYF. V and J are TRBV15 and TRBJ1-3; possible D gene TRBD1, 5 bases. Trimming pared 8 bases from V and 4 bases from J, leaving 9 bases between. This CDR3 contains 12 residues. Germline assignment: CDR1 LNHNV and CDR2 YYDKDF (reference sequence).

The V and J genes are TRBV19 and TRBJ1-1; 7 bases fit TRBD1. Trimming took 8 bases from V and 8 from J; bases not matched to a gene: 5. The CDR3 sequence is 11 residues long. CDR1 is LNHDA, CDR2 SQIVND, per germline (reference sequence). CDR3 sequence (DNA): TGTGCCAGTGGACAGGTGACCGAAGCTTTCTTT. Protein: CASGQVTEAFF.

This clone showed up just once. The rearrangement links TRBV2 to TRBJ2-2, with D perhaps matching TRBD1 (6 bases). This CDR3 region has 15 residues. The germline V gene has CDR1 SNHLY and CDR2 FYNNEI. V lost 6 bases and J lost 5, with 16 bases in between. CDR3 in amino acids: CASRLEAGATGELFF. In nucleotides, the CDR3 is TGTGCCAGCAGGCTGGAGGCAGGGGCGACCGGGGAGCTGTTTTTT.

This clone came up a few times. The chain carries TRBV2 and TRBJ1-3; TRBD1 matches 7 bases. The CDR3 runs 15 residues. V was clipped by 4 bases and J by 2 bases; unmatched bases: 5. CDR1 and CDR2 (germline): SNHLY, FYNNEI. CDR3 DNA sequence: TGTGCCAGCAGTGCCTCCGGGACAGCTGGAAACACCATATATTTT. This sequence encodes CASSASGTAGNTIYF.

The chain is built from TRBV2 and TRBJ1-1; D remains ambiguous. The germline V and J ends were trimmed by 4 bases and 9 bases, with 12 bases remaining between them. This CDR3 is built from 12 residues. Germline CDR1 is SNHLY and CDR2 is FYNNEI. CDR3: CASSGGSWKAFF. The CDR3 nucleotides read TGTGCCAGCAGTGGAGGGAGCTGGAAAGCTTTCTTT.